This TCR beta chain stems from a study of shared clonotypes between healthy human individuals. Study-level results: On the whole, naive subsets had larger estimated richness than memory subsets had.

Each donor was a Caucasian adult residing in Nashville, Tennessee. The CDR3 spans 11 residues. V was clipped by 2 bases and J by 11 bases, with 11 bases between them. Germline assignment: CDR1 DFQATT and CDR2 SNEGSKA (reference sequence). Assay execution proceeded at the deep level. Libraries were prepared by immunoSEQ multiplex PCR; TCRdb keeps only in-frame clonotypes and omits some of them. The sample includes around 1,100,000 clones, roughly 77% of them seen just once. Details on this clone: Its antigen is unidentified.

The V gene is TRBV20-1, the J gene TRBJ2-3; D call uncertain. This receptor was obtained from a man between 18 and 29 years old in good health. Some clones in this sample may be carry-over from other donors' samples. The specimen was memory CD4+ T cells from PBMCs. The subset was: CD45RA-negative fraction. The CDR3 sequence is CSARRVWVQYF. CDR3 DNA sequence: TGCAGTGCTAGAAGGGTGTGGGTGCAGTATTTT.